The 3 T cell receptor beta chains presented below share a single source sample, sequenced in a study of T cell responses to AZD1222 COVID-19 vaccine (dated by TCRdb to the early 2020s). The time point label corresponds to: about 28 days (+/-7) after the second vaccine dose. The library came from the immunoSEQ multiplex PCR assay. This immuneACCESS table, as held by TCRdb, lists in-frame sequences with V and J called but not all clones. Of the missing ones, under half trace to an unresolved V gene in checked studies; the others have no known cause. This sample comprises about 150,000 clones, around 87% of them detected only once. The ten largest make up 8% to 10% of the sample. The material sequenced was peripheral blood, taken 28 days after the second AZD1222 dose. The receptors come from an adult who received the AZD1222 COVID-19 vaccine.

This chain joins TRBV7-9 and TRBJ2-1, with 16 bases aligning to TRBD2. The CDR3 is 17 amino acids. V was pared by 5 bases and J by 7 bases, with 8 bases of the junction left unmatched. CDR1 SEHNR and CDR2 FQNEAQ come from the germline V gene (reference sequence). The CDR3 nucleotides are TGTGCCAGCAGCACGGGACTAGCGGGAGGGCCAGGAAATGAGCAGTTCTTC. Amino acids: CASSTGLAGGPGNEQFF.

The count of this clone is one. The sample carries other DNA sequences with the same CDR3. The chain uses TRBV28 and TRBJ2-6; D gene unclear. CDR1 is MDHEN and CDR2 is SYDVKM in the germline V gene. The V end lost 6 bases, the J end lost 1 base, and 4 bases lay between the germline ends. The CDR3 is 13 residues long. CDR3 in amino acids: CASRLSGANVLTF. The CDR3 coding sequence is TGTGCCAGCAGACTATCTGGGGCCAACGTCCTGACTTTC.

The chain recombines TRBV2 with TRBJ1-5, with 7 bases lining up with TRBD1. J was trimmed by 6 bases and V by 1 base; bases with no gene match: 3. Germline CDR1 is SNHLY and CDR2 is FYNNEI. The CDR3 contains 14 residues. Here the CDR3 DNA reads TGTGCCAGCAGTGAAGAAGGGGGCGGTCAGCCCCAGCATTTT. The encoded protein is CASSEEGGGQPQHF.